Sequencing of this TCR beta chain was carried out in a study of graft-versus-host responses after intestinal transplantation. Turning to the study itself: Isolated intestinal, liver-intestinal, or multivisceral transplants had been given to the recipients. Study-level findings and limits: GvH clones detected in recipient marrow included some appearing first in ileum or blood.

Some clones are missing from TCRdb's copy, which holds only in-frame ones; the method was immunoSEQ multiplex PCR. The sample consists of more than 20,000 clones, roughly nine tenths of them appearing once. This clone occurred once. The target antigen is unknown. CDR1 is LNHNV and CDR2 is YYDKDF in the germline V gene (reference sequence). This CDR3 comprises 15 residues. V lost 0 bases, J lost 5 bases, and 7 bases stayed unmatched. The chain combines TRBV15 with TRBJ2-7; 7 bases fit TRBD1. This clonotype originated in a human patient who received an intestinal transplant, so some T cells may come from the graft donor. The specimen was PBMCs, collected 65 to 70 days after intestinal transplantation. CDR3 amino acids: CATSRDNRGSDEQYF. The DNA of the CDR3 is TGTGCCACCAGCAGAGATAACAGGGGAAGTGACGAGCAGTACTTC.